These T cell receptor beta chains were read from a single sample in a study of T cells in Graves' hyperthyroidism and ophthalmopathy. TCRdb recomputed calls from the multiplex PCR reads with MiXCR, one row per CDR3 protein. Here the sample spans under 400,000 distinct CDR3 sequences, about 14% being singletons. Sequenced sample: blood. Receptors originate from a woman aged 55-69 years with Graves' hyperthyroidism. Each CDR3 is given with its conserved first and last residue. Part of the rows lack a size; the others show once, few, many or a class for expanded clones.

V gene,clone size,CDR3 protein
TRBV5-6,many,CAWGAYGTDTQYF
TRBV11-2,.,CASSDRGPSTDTQYF
TRBV11-2,many,CASSLDIRGDTQYF
TRBV18,many,CASSPSEYGYTF
TRBV27,few,CASSFGRGSGNTIYF
TRBV6-1,.,CASSGDRLYDTGELFF
TRBV7-2,few,CASSSPVAGYEQYF
TRBV19,few,CASSPQFPGDEKLFF
TRBV7-3,many,CASSLTGVSTDTQYF
TRBV7-9,many,CASSLVPGTSGYEQYF
TRBV7-3,few,CASSLTEDSYTF
TRBV30,many,CAWTSGSAFEVGANVLTF
TRBV6-1,many,CASSEAPGILIQPQHF
TRBV11-3,many,CASSHGTSGSPKGQFF
TRBV12-3/TRBV12-4,many,CASSYSGPSTDTQYF
TRBV20-1,many,CSASSVTNEKLFF
TRBV19,few,CASRQSGANVLTF
TRBV20-1,many,CSARNTGGNEQYF
TRBV2,many,CAISGLGTEAFF
TRBV10-3,many,CAITPGRGYEQYF
TRBV28,many,CASSALGQGSETQYF
TRBV6-5,few,CASSYSPSGNTGAKNIQYF
TRBV3-1,many,CASSQGQGVTEAFF
TRBV6-1,few,CASSKDGLAGRNEQFF
TRBV10-3,many,CAGGTSGSGLYNEQFF
TRBV6-1,many,CASSWTGTYEQYF
TRBV20-1,many,CSAIEGLAGYEQFF
TRBV27,.,CASREQGVPYEQYF
TRBV11-2,many,CASTGGSWEAKNIQYF
TRBV30,many,CAWSPPGEQYF
TRBV6-2/TRBV6-3,.,CASSYSGTGNEKLFF
TRBV10-3,many,CATSATIFPTGELFF
TRBV19,.,CAIKTGGTGELFF
TRBV28,many,CASSSTLGSATNEKLFF
TRBV18,.,CASSRRQINEKLFF
TRBV7-9,few,CASSGSRVAETQYF
TRBV3-1,.,CASSPWGTGAGTDTQYF
TRBV11-2,many,CASSRDRGSNEQFF
TRBV2,many,CASRASGYLGANVLTF
TRBV5-4,.,CASSLSGNEAFF
TRBV12-3/TRBV12-4,many,CASSFWEAHEQYF
TRBV5-6,.,CASSSRWTGRGEAFF
TRBV10-3,.,CAIGGTSGTSTDTQYF
TRBV15,few,CATSRDRGHEQYF
TRBV29-1,few,CSVTGQGHYGYTF
TRBV6-2/TRBV6-3,many,CASRAARDTGELFF
TRBV7-2,few,CASSLEAGRNTIYF
TRBV6-1,.,CASRLGYQTGELFF
TRBV5-1,.,CASRPGLAGWYNEQFF
TRBV28,many,CASLATGTSSYEQYF